This T cell receptor beta chain originates from a study of graft-versus-host responses after intestinal transplantation. As for the study in general: Anti-thymocyte globulin induction was given to all recipients, followed by tacrolimus and steroids for around 3 years.

As concerns this clone: Its antigen remains unidentified.

Study results and caveats: Detected in recipient marrow were GvH clones, some of which were first observed in ileum or blood.

The protocol was immunoSEQ multiplex PCR, while the TCRdb copy is restricted to in-frame clones and leaves out a portion. Of tens of thousands of clones in the sample, over 90% were seen once. The sequence derives from a human donor who was the organ donor for an intestinal transplant. Sequencing was performed on unstimulated CD4+ T cells sorted from spleen or lymph node cells, taken before transplant.

CDR3 residues: CASSLVRGQAGTEAFF. CDR3 DNA sequence: TGTGCCAGCAGCTTAGTACGGGGACAGGCGGGCACTGAAGCTTTCTTT. This rearrangement joins TRBV11-2 to TRBJ1-1, with 8 nucleotides matching TRBD1. CDR1 SGHAT and CDR2 FQNNGV come from the germline V gene. Losses at the gene ends were 1 base for V and 4 bases for J; bases not matched to a gene: 8. The CDR3 is made up of 16 amino acids.